This TCR beta chain appears in the sequencing data of a study of blood T cell repertoires in COVID-19. Study-level information: In each case, the material was cDNA or gDNA derived from T cells, B-cell-depleted T cells, or PBMCs.

The CDR3 runs 13 residues. V lost 5 bases and J lost 5, with 11 bases in between. Germline CDR1 LNHDA, CDR2 SQIVND (reference sequence). Allocation to cohorts depended on clinical history reported by the participants. Data came from immunoSEQ multiplex PCR; TCRdb stores just in-frame clones and leaves some out. The repertoire has a few hundred thousand clones, about nine tenths of them found once; the top ten carry 1.2%. The J gene is TRBJ2-3, the V gene TRBV19, with D possibly TRBD1 on 5 matching bases. The specimen sequenced was PBMCs or T cells enriched from blood (not recorded which). This TCR was sampled from a human donor in a cohort exposed to, infected with or recovered from COVID-19 (not recorded which). The donor label of this sample is uncertain. Here the CDR3 reads CASSPQGGDTQYF. In nucleotides, the CDR3 is TGTGCCAGTAGTCCCCAGGGTGGAGATACGCAGTATTTT. Combining the CDR3 with reference TRBV19 and TRBJ2-3 gives the whole variable domain DGGITQSPKYLFRKEGQNVTLSCEQNLNHDAMYWYRQDPGQGLRLIYYSQIVNDFQKGDIAEGYSVSREKKESFPLTVTSAQKNPTAFYLCASSPQGGDTQYFGPGTRLTVL.